This T cell receptor beta chain comes out of a study of long-term antiretroviral therapy in people with HIV. V trimming: 6 bases; J trimming: 5 bases; junction bases outside the gene matches: 9. Germline V gene sequence: CDR1 MNHNY, CDR2 SVGAGI (reference sequence). The CDR3 has 15 residues. Run at survey level, the immunoSEQ assay was version v3.0. Sequencing used immunoSEQ multiplex PCR; TCRdb keeps in-frame clones, though not all of them. The data show more than 20,000 clones, 70% to 90% seen once. Here the sequenced sample was unsorted PBMCs, taken 1.9 years after starting antiretroviral therapy. This TCR was sampled from a young woman with HIV. The chain employs TRBV6-6 and TRBJ2-2; TRBD1 matches 7 bases. The CDR3 spells CASSPSGGRTGELFF. The CDR3 nucleotides are TGTGCCAGCAGCCCCTCAGGGGGAAGAACCGGGGAGCTGTTTTTT.